This entry lists 7 T cell receptor beta chains sequenced from one sample in a study of blood T cells in healthy people across ages. It was with a sample-barcoded 5' primer and a J-beta primer mix that a second PCR of roughly 7 to 12 cycles was run. TCRdb redid the calling of the 5' RACE reads with MiXCR, one entry per CDR3 protein. The table lists 350,000 to 450,000 distinct CDR3 sequences, roughly half of them singletons. The sample comprised blood. The receptor set was obtained from a man between 60 and 75 years old in good health.

The chain links TRBV6-6 to TRBJ2-7; tentative D call: TRBD2 (5 bases). CDR3 size: 15 residues. Germline loops: CDR1 MNHNY, CDR2 SVGAGI (reference sequence). Trimming shortened V by 7 bases and J by 0 bases, and 16 bases separated the two germline ends. The CDR3 spells CASTPPRGHSYEQYF. CDR3 DNA sequence: TGTGCCAGCACCCCCCCGCGCGGGCACTCCTACGAGCAGTACTTC.

A note on this clonotype: One end of the junction does not line up with germline, which may come from a read error. V usage is TRBV7-2 and J usage is TRBJ2-7; 9 bases align to TRBD1. Per germline, CDR1 SGHTA and CDR2 FQGNSA. This CDR3 is built from 14 residues. The CDR3 DNA follows: TGTGCCAACAGCACGGACAGGGGATCCTACGAGCAGTACTTC. It codes for CANSTDRGSYEQYF.

In its sample, this clonotype was seen a few times. The rearrangement uses TRBV20-1 and TRBJ2-7; D possibly corresponds to TRBD2 (5 bases). Germline V lookup: CDR1 DFQATT, CDR2 SNEGSKA (reference sequence). The CDR3 runs 14 residues. V shed 1 base and J shed 1 base, with 11 bases lying between them. CDR3 DNA sequence: TGCAGTGCTAGAGGACTACGAAATTCCTACGAGCAGTACTTC. Residues: CSARGLRNSYEQYF.

Concerning this clonotype itself: A junction end diverges from the germline sequence, so it may reflect a read error. The chain carries TRBV6-2 or TRBV6-3 and TRBJ2-5; D is perhaps TRBD1 (5 bases). The CDR3 loop spans 16 amino acids. CDR1 and CDR2 from the germline V gene are MNHEY and SVGEGT. CDR3 sequence (DNA): TGTGCCAGCAGTTACGGGGCGCCCAGGATTCCAGAGATCCAGTACTTC. Translating gives CASSYGAPRIPEIQYF.

The chain is built from TRBV27 and TRBJ2-6; 8 nucleotides align to TRBD1. CDR1 is MNHEY, CDR2 SMNVEV, per germline (reference sequence). CDR3 size: 18 residues. V lost 5 bases, J lost 4 bases, and 13 bases stayed unmatched. Written as DNA, the CDR3 is TGTGCCAGCAGTCCAGAGGCACTGACAGGGGTCGGGGCCAACGTCCTGACTTTC. Amino acids: CASSPEALTGVGANVLTF.

The J gene is TRBJ2-1, the V gene TRBV4-3, with 11 bases aligning to TRBD2. V lost 4 bases and J lost 4; bases outside the gene matches: 6. Germline V gene data show CDR1 as LGHNA and CDR2 as YSLEER. The CDR3 consists of 16 residues. DNA for the CDR3: TGCGCCAGCAGCCCCAGGGTAGCGGGGGGGTACAATGAGCAGTTCTTC. This encodes CASSPRVAGGYNEQFF.

Here the CDR3 DNA reads TGTGCCAGCAGTTTCGGGGCGAGCTCCTACAATGAGCAGTTCTTC. Protein sequence: CASSFGASSYNEQFF. This sequence joins TRBV12-3 or TRBV12-4 and TRBJ2-1, with D perhaps matching TRBD1 or TRBD2 (5 bases each). The CDR3 covers 15 residues. Trimming left V 3 bases short and J 0 bases short, with 9 bases between.